The sequence of this T cell receptor (beta chain) was determined in a study of blood T cell repertoires in COVID-19. The wider study: T cells, B-cell-depleted T cells, or PBMCs supplied cDNA or gDNA.

Clones were read by immunoSEQ multiplex PCR, and TCRdb kept only the in-frame ones, dropping some. The sample carries some 230,000 clones, around 81% recorded once. The CDR3 contains 14 residues. The V gene's germline CDR1 is SGDLS and CDR2 YYNGEE. V gave up 0 bases and J gave up 1 base, with 7 bases separating them. The chain joins TRBV9 to TRBJ1-1, with D unclear. This receptor was obtained from a woman aged 55 to 70 with acute or convalescent COVID-19. Input material: peripheral blood. Here the CDR3 reads CASSVGGQNTEAFF. CDR3 coding DNA: TGTGCCAGCAGCGTAGGAGGTCAGAACACTGAAGCTTTCTTT.